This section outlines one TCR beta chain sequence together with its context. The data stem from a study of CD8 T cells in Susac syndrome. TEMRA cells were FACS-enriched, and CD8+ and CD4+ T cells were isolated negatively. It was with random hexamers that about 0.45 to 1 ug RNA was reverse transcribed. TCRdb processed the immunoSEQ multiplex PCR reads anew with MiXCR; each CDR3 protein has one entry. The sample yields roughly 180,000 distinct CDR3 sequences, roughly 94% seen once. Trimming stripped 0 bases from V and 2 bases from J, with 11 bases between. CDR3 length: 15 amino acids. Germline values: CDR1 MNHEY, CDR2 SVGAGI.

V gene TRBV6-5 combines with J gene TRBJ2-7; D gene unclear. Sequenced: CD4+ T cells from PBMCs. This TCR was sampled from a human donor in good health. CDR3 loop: CASSYSRSDPYEQYF. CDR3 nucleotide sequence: TGTGCCAGCAGTTACTCGAGGTCGGACCCCTACGAGCAGTACTTC.